The TCR beta chain under discussion was sequenced for a study of CXCR3-negative and CXCR3-positive naive CD8 T cells. Overall study findings and caveats: With surface CD5 comparable between naive subsets, TCR strength was estimated using properties derived from the TRB CDR3. Relative to CXCR3-negative naive cells, CXCR3-positive naive cells had more hydrophobic TRB CDR3s. Naive CXCR3-negative cells resembled naive CXCR3-positive cells in TRBV-TRBJ usage; memory cells differed. Diversity proved comparably high across both naive subsets and much lower in memory CD8+ cells.

The authors prepared UMI-labeled TRB cDNA libraries by 5' RACE. TCRdb reanalyzed the 5' RACE reads and collapses them to one entry per CDR3 protein, without DNA. This sample's table reports 65,000 to 95,000 distinct CDR3 sequences. Regarding this clonotype: What it recognizes is unknown.

The sequenced sample consisted of naive CXCR3- CD8+ T cells from blood. Subset meaning: CD45RO-CCR7+CD27+CD95- naive CD8+ T cells lacking CXCR3 (TNR3-). This receptor was taken from a human donor in good health. Some clones in this sample may be carry-over from other donors' samples.

This CDR3 reads CASSQWNEQFF. The chain links TRBV7-9 to TRBJ2-1. The CDR3 has 11 amino acids. The V gene's germline CDR1 is SEHNR and CDR2 FQNEAQ (reference sequence).